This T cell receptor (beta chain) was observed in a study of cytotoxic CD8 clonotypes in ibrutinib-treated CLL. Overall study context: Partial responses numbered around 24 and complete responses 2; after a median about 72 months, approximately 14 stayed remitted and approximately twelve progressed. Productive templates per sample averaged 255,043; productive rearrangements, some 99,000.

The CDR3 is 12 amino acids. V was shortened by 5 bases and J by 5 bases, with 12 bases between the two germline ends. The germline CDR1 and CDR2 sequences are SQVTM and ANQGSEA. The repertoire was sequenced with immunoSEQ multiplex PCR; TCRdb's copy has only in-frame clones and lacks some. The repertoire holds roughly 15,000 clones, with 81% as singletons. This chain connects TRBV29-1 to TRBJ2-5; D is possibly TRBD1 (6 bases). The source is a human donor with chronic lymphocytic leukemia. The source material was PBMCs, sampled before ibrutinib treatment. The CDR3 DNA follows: TGCAGCGTTTGGGGGCTCGGGGAGACCCAGTACTTC. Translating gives CSVWGLGETQYF.